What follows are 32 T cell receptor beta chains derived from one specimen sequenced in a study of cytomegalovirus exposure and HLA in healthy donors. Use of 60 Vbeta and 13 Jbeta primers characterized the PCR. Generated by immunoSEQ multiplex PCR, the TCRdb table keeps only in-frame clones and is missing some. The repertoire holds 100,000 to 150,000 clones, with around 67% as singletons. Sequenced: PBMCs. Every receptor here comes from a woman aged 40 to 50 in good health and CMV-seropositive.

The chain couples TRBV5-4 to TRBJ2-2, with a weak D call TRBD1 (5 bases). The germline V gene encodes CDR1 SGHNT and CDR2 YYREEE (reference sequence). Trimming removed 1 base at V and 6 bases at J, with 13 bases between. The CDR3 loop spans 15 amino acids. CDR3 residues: CASSLSKGDPGELFF. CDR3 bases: TGTGCCAGCAGCTTGAGTAAAGGGGATCCCGGGGAGCTGTTTTTT. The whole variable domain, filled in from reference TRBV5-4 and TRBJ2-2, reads ETGVTQSPTHLIKTRGQQVTLRCSSQSGHNTVSWYQQALGQGPQFIFQYYREEENGRGNFPPRFSGLQFPNYSSELNVNALELDDSALYLCASSLSKGDPGELFFGEGSRLTVL.

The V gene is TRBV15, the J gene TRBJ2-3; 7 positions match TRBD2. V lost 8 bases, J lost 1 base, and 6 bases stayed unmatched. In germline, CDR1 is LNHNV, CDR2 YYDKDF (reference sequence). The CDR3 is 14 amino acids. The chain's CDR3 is CATRWGGGTDTQYF. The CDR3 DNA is TGTGCCACCCGGTGGGGGGGAGGCACAGATACGCAGTATTTT.

CDR3 nucleotide sequence: TGTGCCAGCAGTGGAAGACCGGAGCAGCCCCAGCATTTT. Protein sequence: CASSGRPEQPQHF. This chain connects TRBV6-1 to TRBJ1-5; D not certain. V was pared by 4 bases and J by 7 bases, with 11 bases between. Germline-derived CDR1 and CDR2 are MNHNS and SASEGT. This CDR3 contains 13 residues.

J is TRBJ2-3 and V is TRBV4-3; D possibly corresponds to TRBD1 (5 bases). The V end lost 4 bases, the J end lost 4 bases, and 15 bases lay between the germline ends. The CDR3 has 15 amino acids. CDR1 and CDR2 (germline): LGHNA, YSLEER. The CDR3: CASSPTQGLADTQYF. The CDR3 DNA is TGCGCCAGCAGCCCAACCCAGGGCTTGGCAGATACGCAGTATTTT.

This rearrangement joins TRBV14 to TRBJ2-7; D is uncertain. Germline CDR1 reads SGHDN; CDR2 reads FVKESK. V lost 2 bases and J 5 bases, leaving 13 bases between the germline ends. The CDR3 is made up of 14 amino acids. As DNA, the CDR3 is TGTGCCAGCAGCCAATTGTCGCAAGCCGACGAGCAGTACTTC. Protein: CASSQLSQADEQYF.

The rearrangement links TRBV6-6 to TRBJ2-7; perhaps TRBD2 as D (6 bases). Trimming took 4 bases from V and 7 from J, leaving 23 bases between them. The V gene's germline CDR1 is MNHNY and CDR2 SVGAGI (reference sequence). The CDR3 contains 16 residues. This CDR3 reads CASSSQLGGLGVEQYF. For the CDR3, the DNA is TGTGCCAGCAGTTCCCAGCTCGGGGGTCTGGGGGTAGAGCAGTACTTC.

CDR3 DNA sequence: TGTGCCAGCCTGCAGGACAGCATGAACACTGAAGCTTTCTTT. It is translated as CASLQDSMNTEAFF. The rearrangement uses TRBV2 and TRBJ1-1; TRBD1 might be the D (6 bases). V lost 8 bases, J lost 0 bases, and 13 bases lay in between. Germline CDR1 SNHLY, CDR2 FYNNEI. The CDR3 consists of 14 residues.

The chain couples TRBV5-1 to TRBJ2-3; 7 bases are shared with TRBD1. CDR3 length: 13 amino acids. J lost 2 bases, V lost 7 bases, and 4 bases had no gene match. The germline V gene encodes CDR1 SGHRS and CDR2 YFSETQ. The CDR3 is CASDTGDTDTQYF. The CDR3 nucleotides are TGCGCCAGCGATACAGGGGACACAGATACGCAGTATTTT.

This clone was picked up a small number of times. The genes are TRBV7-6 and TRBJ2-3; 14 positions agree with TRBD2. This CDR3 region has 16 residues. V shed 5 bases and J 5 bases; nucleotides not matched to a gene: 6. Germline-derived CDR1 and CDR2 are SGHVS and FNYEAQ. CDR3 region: CASSKGLAGARDTQYF. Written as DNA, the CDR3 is TGTGCCAGCAGCAAGGGACTAGCGGGGGCCCGAGATACGCAGTATTTT. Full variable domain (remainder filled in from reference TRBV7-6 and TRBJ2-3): GAGVSQSPRYKVTKRGQDVALRCDPISGHVSLYWYRQALGQGPEFLTYFNYEAQQDKSGLPNDRFSAERPEGSISTLTIQRTEQRDSAMYRCASSKGLAGARDTQYFGPGTRLTVL.

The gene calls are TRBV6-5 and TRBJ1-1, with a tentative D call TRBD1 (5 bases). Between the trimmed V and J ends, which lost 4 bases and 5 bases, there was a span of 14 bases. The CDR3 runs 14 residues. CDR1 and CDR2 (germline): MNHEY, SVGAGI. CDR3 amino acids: CASSSPRQLTEAFF. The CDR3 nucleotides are TGTGCCAGCAGTTCTCCGAGACAGCTTACTGAAGCTTTCTTT.

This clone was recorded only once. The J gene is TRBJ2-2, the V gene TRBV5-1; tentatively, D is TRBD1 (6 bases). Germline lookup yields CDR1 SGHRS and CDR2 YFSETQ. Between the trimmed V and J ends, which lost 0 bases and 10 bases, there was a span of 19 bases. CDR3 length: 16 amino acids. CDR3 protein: CASSLAGQPPRLELFF. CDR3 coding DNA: TGCGCCAGCAGCTTGGCCGGACAGCCTCCCCGACTGGAGCTGTTTTTT.

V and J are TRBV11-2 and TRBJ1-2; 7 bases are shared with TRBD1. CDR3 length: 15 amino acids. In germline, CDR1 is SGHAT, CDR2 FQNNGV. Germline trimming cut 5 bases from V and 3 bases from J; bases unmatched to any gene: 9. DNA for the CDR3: TGTGCCAGCAGCCCCACCCGGGACAGCCACTATGGCTACACCTTC. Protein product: CASSPTRDSHYGYTF.

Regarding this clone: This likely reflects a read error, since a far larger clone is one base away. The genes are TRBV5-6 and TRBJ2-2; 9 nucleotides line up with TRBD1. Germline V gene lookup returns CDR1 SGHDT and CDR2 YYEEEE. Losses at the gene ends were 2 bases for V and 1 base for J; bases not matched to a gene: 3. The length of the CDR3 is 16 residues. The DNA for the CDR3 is TGTGCCAGCAGCTTTTCGGGACAGGGGAACACCGGGGAGCTGTTTTTT. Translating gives CASSFSGQGNTGELFF.

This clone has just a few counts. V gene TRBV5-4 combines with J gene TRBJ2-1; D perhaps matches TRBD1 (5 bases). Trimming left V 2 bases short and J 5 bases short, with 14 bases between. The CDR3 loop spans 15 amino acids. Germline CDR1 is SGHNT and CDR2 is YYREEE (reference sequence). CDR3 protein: CASSFLKTDHNEQFF. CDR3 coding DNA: TGTGCCAGCAGCTTCCTAAAGACAGACCACAATGAGCAGTTCTTC.

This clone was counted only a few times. CDR3 protein: CASSEAWQANQPQHF. CDR3 coding DNA: TGTGCCAGCAGTGAAGCGTGGCAGGCGAATCAGCCCCAGCATTTT. This chain links TRBV6-1 with TRBJ1-5; no clear D. Germline V gene lookup returns CDR1 MNHNS and CDR2 SASEGT. Trimming removed 0 bases at V and 4 bases at J, with 10 bases between. This CDR3 contains 15 residues.

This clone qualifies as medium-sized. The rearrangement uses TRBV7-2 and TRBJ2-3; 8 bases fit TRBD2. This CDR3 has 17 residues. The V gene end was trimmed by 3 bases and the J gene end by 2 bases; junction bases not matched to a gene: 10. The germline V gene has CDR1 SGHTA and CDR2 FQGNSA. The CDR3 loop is CASSLLGGGSFTDTQYF. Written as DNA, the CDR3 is TGTGCCAGCAGCTTGCTCGGGGGGGGGTCCTTCACAGATACGCAGTATTTT. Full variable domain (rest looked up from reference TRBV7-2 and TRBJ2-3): GAGVSQSPSNKVTEKGKDVELRCDPISGHTALYWYRQSLGQGLEFLIYFQGNSAPDKSGLPSDRFSAERTGGSVSTLTIQRTQQEDSAVYLCASSLLGGGSFTDTQYFGPGTRLTVL.

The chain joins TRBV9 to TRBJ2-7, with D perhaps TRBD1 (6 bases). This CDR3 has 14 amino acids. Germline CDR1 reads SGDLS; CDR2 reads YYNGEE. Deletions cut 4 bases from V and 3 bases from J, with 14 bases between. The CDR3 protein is CASSPGQTLYEQYF. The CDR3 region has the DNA TGTGCCAGCAGCCCCGGACAGACCCTCTACGAGCAGTACTTC.

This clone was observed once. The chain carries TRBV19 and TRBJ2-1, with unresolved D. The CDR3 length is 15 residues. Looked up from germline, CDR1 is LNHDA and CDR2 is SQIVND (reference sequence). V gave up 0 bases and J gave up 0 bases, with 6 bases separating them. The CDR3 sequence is CASSIDPSSYNEQFF. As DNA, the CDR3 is TGTGCCAGTAGTATAGACCCTAGCTCCTACAATGAGCAGTTCTTC.

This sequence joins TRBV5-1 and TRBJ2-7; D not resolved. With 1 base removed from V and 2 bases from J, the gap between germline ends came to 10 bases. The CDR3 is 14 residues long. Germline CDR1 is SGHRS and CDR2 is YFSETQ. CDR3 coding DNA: TGCGCCAGCAGCTTGAGAGGCGAGACCTACGAGCAGTACTTC. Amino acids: CASSLRGETYEQYF.

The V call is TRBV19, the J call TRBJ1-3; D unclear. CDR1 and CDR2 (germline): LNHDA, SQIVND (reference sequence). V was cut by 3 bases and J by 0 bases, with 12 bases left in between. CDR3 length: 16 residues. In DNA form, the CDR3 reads TGTGCCAGTAGTATGTGGAGGGCTTCCTCTGGAAACACCATATATTTT. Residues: CASSMWRASSGNTIYF.

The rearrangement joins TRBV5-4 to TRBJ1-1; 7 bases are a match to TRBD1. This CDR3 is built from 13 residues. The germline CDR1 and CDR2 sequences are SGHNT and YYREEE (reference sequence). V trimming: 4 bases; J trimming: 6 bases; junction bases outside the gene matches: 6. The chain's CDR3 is CASSGGQRAEAFF. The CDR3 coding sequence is TGTGCCAGCAGCGGGGGACAGAGGGCTGAAGCTTTCTTT.

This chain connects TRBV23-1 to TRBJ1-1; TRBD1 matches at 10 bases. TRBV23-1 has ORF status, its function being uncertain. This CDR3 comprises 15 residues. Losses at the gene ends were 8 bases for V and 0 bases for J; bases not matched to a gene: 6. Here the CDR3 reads CASHEGTGVNTEAFF. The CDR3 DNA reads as TGCGCCAGCCACGAAGGGACAGGGGTGAACACTGAAGCTTTCTTT.

The CDR3 coding sequence is TGTGCCAGCAGCCCGGAGCGGTGGAGCACCGGGGAGCTGTTTTTT. Encoded protein: CASSPERWSTGELFF. The J gene is TRBJ2-2, the V gene TRBV6-1, with a weak D call TRBD2 (5 bases). The CDR3 consists of 15 residues. The V and J ends lost 6 bases and 4 bases respectively, with 15 bases between them. CDR1 MNHNS and CDR2 SASEGT come from the germline V gene.

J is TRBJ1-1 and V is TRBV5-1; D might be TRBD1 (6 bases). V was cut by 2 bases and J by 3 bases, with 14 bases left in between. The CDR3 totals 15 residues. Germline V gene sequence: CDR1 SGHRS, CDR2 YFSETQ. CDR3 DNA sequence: TGCGCCAGCAGCTTAGGGGGTATGTTGTACACTGAAGCTTTCTTT. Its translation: CASSLGGMLYTEAFF.

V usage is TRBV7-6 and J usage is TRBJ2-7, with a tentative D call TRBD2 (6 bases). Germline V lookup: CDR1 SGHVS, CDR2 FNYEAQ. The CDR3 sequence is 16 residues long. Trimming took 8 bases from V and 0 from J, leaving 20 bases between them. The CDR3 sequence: CASGPGWRAGSYEQYF. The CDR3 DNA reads TGTGCCAGCGGTCCCGGTTGGAGGGCCGGCTCCTACGAGCAGTACTTC.

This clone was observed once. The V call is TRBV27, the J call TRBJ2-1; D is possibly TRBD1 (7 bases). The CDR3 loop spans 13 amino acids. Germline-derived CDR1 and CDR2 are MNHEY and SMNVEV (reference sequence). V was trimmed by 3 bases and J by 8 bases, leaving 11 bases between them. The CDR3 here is CASSFIRGDEQFF. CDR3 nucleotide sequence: TGTGCCAGCAGTTTCATCAGGGGGGATGAGCAGTTCTTC.

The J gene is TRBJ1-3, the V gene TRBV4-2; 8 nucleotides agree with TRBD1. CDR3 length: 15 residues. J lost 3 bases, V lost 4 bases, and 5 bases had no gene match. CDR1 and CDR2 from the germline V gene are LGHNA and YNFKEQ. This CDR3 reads CASSRAGTGGNTIYF. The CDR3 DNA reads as TGTGCCAGCAGCCGCGCTGGGACAGGTGGAAACACCATATATTTT.

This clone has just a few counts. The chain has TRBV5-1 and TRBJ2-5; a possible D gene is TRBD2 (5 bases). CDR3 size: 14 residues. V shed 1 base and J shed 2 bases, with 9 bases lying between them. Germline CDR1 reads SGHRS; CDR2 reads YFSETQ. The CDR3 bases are TGCGCCAGCAGCTTGATGGGCGGGCAAGAGACCCAGTACTTC. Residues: CASSLMGGQETQYF.

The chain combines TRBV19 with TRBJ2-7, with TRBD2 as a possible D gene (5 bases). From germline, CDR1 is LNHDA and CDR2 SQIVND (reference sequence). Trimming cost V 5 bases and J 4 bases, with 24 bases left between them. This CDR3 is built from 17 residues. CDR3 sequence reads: CASSPRNLNSGLYEQYF. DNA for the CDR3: TGTGCCAGTAGTCCCAGGAATTTGAACTCGGGGTTGTACGAGCAGTACTTC.

CDR3 amino acids: CASSFTSGVGPDTQYF. CDR3 DNA: TGCGCCAGCAGCTTCACTAGCGGGGTGGGGCCAGATACGCAGTATTTT. The V and J genes are TRBV5-1 and TRBJ2-3; 10 positions agree with TRBD2. V gave up 2 bases and J gave up 4 bases; unmatched junction bases: 7. The CDR3 is 16 amino acids. Germline V lookup: CDR1 SGHRS, CDR2 YFSETQ.

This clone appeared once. The CDR3: CASSPTTDSEAFF. CDR3 in DNA: TGTGCCAGCTCACCAACGACAGACTCTGAAGCTTTCTTT. The J gene is TRBJ1-1, the V gene TRBV18; D perhaps matches TRBD1 (5 bases). The V and J ends lost 2 bases and 6 bases respectively, with 10 bases between them. Germline lookup yields CDR1 KGHSH and CDR2 LQKENI. The length of the CDR3 is 13 residues.

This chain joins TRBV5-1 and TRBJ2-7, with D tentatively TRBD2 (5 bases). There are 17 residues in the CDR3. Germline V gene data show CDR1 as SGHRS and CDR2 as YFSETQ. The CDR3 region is CERRQDYYLGGADEQYF. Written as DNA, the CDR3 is TGCGAGAGAAGGCAAGACTATTATCTCGGTGGTGCAGACGAGCAGTACTTC. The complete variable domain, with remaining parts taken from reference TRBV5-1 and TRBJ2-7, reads KAGVTQTPRYLIKTRGQQVTLSCSPISGHRSVSWYQQTPGQGLQFLFEYFSETQRNKGNFPGRFSGRQFSNSRSEMNVSTLELGDSALYLCERRQDYYLGGADEQYFGPGTRLTVT.